Listed here are 27 T cell receptor beta chains from one sample, sequenced in a study of CD8+CD57+ T cells in acquired aplastic anemia (dated by TCRdb to 2017 to 2018). Flow cytometry had shown CD8+CD57+ cell expansion in the patients selected for sequencing. TCRdb records Illumina HiSeq 2000 as the sequencer. Genomic DNA was used as template for profiling of TCR beta VDJ combinations and CDR3 sequences. TCRdb applied fastp at Q25 and MiXCR to the public reads, then kept only in-frame beta chains. CDR3 protein sequences are deduplicated, and each keeps its most common genes and DNA. The sample data list approximately 180,000 distinct CDR3 sequences, and roughly 65% of these were observed just once. The biggest ten clones account for approximately 42% of the sample. The sequencing input was sorted CD4+, CD8+, or CD8+CD57+ T cells (not recorded which) from PBMCs. These receptors came from a human donor with aplastic anemia.

The chain employs TRBV24-1 and TRBJ1-2, with 8 bases matching TRBD1. CDR1 KGHDR and CDR2 SFDVKD come from the germline V gene. The CDR3 is 14 residues long. After removal of 4 bases from V and 5 bases from J, the junction contained 5 bases not matched to a gene. The chain's CDR3 is CATSDLNRGYGYTF. The CDR3 DNA reads as TGTGCCACCAGTGACCTGAACAGGGGGTATGGCTACACCTTC.

Many counts were recorded for this clonotype. V and J are TRBV19 and TRBJ1-5; D unresolved. Trimming pared 3 bases from V and 2 bases from J, leaving 14 bases between. The CDR3 loop spans 16 amino acids. Germline CDR1 and CDR2: LNHDA and SQIVND (reference sequence). The CDR3 sequence is CASSMGKAGGNQPQHF. DNA of the CDR3: TGTGCCAGTAGTATGGGAAAGGCAGGAGGCAATCAGCCCCAGCATTTT.

The J gene is TRBJ2-3, the V gene TRBV25-1, with D unresolved. The CDR3 loop spans 17 amino acids. Trimming shortened V by 6 bases and J by 2 bases, and 21 bases separated the two germline ends. CDR1 is MGHDK, CDR2 SYGVNS, per germline. DNA of the CDR3: TGTGCCAGCAGCAGCGAAAAGAGCCTGTACTACACAGATACGCAGTATTTT. Amino acids: CASSSEKSLYYTDTQYF.

The chain recombines TRBV11-2 with TRBJ2-7; TRBD1 matches 11 bases. CDR3 size: 14 residues. With V trimmed by 5 bases and J by 8 bases, 8 bases remained unmatched. Germline V gene lookup returns CDR1 SGHAT and CDR2 FQNNGV. This CDR3 reads CASSATGTGGQQYF. DNA of the CDR3: TGTGCCAGCAGCGCAACCGGGACAGGGGGACAGCAGTACTTC.

This clonotype was seen many times. The chain couples TRBV9 to TRBJ1-1, with TRBD1 as a possible D gene (5 bases). V dropped 3 bases and J dropped 4 bases, with 10 bases sitting between them. CDR1 is SGDLS and CDR2 is YYNGEE in the germline V gene. The CDR3 covers 13 residues. The CDR3 coding sequence is TGTGCCAGCAGCGGGGGACCGGGCACTGAAGCTTTCTTT. It translates to CASSGGPGTEAFF. Drawing the rest from reference TRBV9 and TRBJ1-1, the complete variable domain is DSGVTQTPKHLITATGQRVTLRCSPRSGDLSVYWYQQSLDQGLQFLIQYYNGEERAKGNILERFSAQQFPDLHSELNLSSLELGDSALYFCASSGGPGTEAFFGQGTRLTVV.

This chain connects TRBV7-3 to TRBJ2-7; TRBD1 or TRBD2 may be the D gene (5 bases each). Trimming cost V 5 bases and J 3 bases, with 11 bases left between them. Germline lookup yields CDR1 SGHTA and CDR2 FQGTGA. The CDR3 is 13 residues long. The CDR3 here is CASSGDGRYEQYF. The CDR3 region has the DNA TGTGCCAGCAGCGGGGACGGGCGCTACGAGCAGTACTTC.

This clonotype was detected ten times or more. The rearrangement uses TRBV5-1 and TRBJ2-1; no reliable D call. The CDR3 sequence is 13 residues long. CDR1 is SGHRS and CDR2 is YFSETQ in the germline V gene. V was trimmed by 0 bases and J by 9 bases, leaving 10 bases between them. The CDR3, as DNA: TGCGCCAGCAGCTTGGAAGTGCGGTCTGAGCAGTTCTTC. Amino acid sequence: CASSLEVRSEQFF.

The chain carries TRBV7-6 and TRBJ2-1; the match to TRBD2 covers 7 bases. Germline CDR1 and CDR2: SGHVS and FNYEAQ. V lost 0 bases, J lost 8 bases, and 7 bases stayed unmatched. This CDR3 region has 15 residues. CDR3 sequence reads: CASSLAGGPFYEQFF. Here the CDR3 DNA reads TGTGCCAGCAGCTTAGCGGGAGGGCCTTTCTATGAGCAGTTCTTC.

The table lists this clonotype with a count of one. The genes are TRBV19 and TRBJ2-5; either TRBD1 or TRBD2 may supply D (5 bases each). The CDR3 runs to 15 residues. CDR1 is LNHDA, CDR2 SQIVND, per germline (reference sequence). The V end lost 3 bases, the J end lost 3 bases, and 14 bases lay between the germline ends. The CDR3 DNA reads TGTGCCAGTAGTATTTGGGACCGAGGCGAAGAGACCCAGTACTTC. Its translation: CASSIWDRGEETQYF. Together with reference TRBV19 and TRBJ2-5, the CDR3 gives the full variable domain: DGGITQSPKYLFRKEGQNVTLSCEQNLNHDAMYWYRQDPGQGLRLIYYSQIVNDFQKGDIAEGYSVSREKKESFPLTVTSAQKNPTAFYLCASSIWDRGEETQYFGPGTRLLVL.

The rearrangement uses TRBV5-6 and TRBJ2-7; 8 nucleotides align to TRBD1. With 4 bases clipped from V and 0 bases from J, the junction kept 9 bases outside the gene matches. The CDR3 spans 16 residues. The germline gives CDR1 SGHDT, CDR2 YYEEEE. Here the CDR3 reads CASSQGQGRDSYEQYF. The CDR3 coding sequence is TGTGCCAGCAGCCAAGGACAGGGCAGGGACTCCTACGAGCAGTACTTC. The whole variable domain, remainder taken from reference TRBV5-6 and TRBJ2-7, is DAGVTQSPTHLIKTRGQQVTLRCSPKSGHDTVSWYQQALGQGPQFIFQYYEEEERQRGNFPDRFSGHQFPNYSSELNVNALLLGDSALYLCASSQGQGRDSYEQYFGPGTRLTVT.

The rearrangement uses TRBV7-9 and TRBJ2-7; tentatively, D is TRBD1 (6 bases). Trimming removed 10 bases from V and 0 bases from J, with 16 bases in between. From germline, CDR1 is SEHNR and CDR2 FQNEAQ (reference sequence). This CDR3 has 14 amino acids. The CDR3 DNA is TGTGCCACCGTGAGACAGGAAAGCTCCTACGAGCAGTACTTC. Protein product: CATVRQESSYEQYF. Combining the CDR3 with reference TRBV7-9 and TRBJ2-7 gives the whole variable domain DTGVSQNPRHKITKRGQNVTFRCDPISEHNRLYWYRQTLGQGPEFLTYFQNEAQLEKSRLLSDRFSAERPKGSFSTLEIQRTEQGDSAMYLCATVRQESSYEQYFGPGTRLTVT.

CDR3 loop: CSASLLAGVGEQYF. The CDR3 region has the DNA TGCAGTGCTAGTCTCCTAGCGGGAGTCGGCGAGCAGTACTTC. The genes are TRBV20-1 and TRBJ2-7; 10 bases are a match to TRBD2. The CDR3 runs to 14 residues. Unmatched junction bases numbered 8, after V lost 3 bases and J lost 6 bases. Germline-derived CDR1 and CDR2 are DFQATT and SNEGSKA (reference sequence).

The chain employs TRBV13 and TRBJ1-1; no definite D call. The ends were cut back, 0 bases at V and 1 base at J, with 9 bases in the middle. The CDR3 length is 15 residues. Germline CDR1 is PRHDT and CDR2 is FYEKMQ (reference sequence). Written as DNA, the CDR3 is TGTGCCAGCAGCTTAGGCCCTCGGGGGAACACTGAAGCTTTCTTT. Translating gives CASSLGPRGNTEAFF.

The chain links TRBV15 to TRBJ2-7; D is unresolved. Germline V gene data show CDR1 as LNHNV and CDR2 as YYDKDF (reference sequence). The ends were cut back, 5 bases at V and 2 bases at J, with 13 bases in the middle. The CDR3 is 14 amino acids. The CDR3 sequence is CATSLRRTPYEQYF. CDR3 nucleotides: TGTGCCACCAGCTTAAGAAGGACCCCCTACGAGCAGTACTTC.

The gene calls are TRBV10-3 and TRBJ2-3, with D possibly matching TRBD1 (5 bases). CDR3 size: 14 residues. The germline V and J ends were trimmed by 10 bases and 0 bases, with 14 bases remaining between them. Germline V gene data show CDR1 as ENHRY and CDR2 as SYGVKD. CDR3 bases: TGTGCCACCGCCACTGACAGTAGCACAGATACGCAGTATTTT. Translating gives CATATDSSTDTQYF.

Concerning this clonotype: The junction shows a germline mismatch at one end, possibly a read error. The gene calls are TRBV6-5 and TRBJ1-1; 7 bases agree with TRBD1. The CDR3 spans 15 residues. Germline assignment: CDR1 MNHEY and CDR2 SVGAGI. The CDR3 nucleotides read TGTGCCATCAGTGAGGAGACAGGGAGAAACACTGAAGCTTTCTTT. This sequence encodes CAISEETGRNTEAFF.

The gene calls are TRBV24-1 and TRBJ1-1, with D possibly matching TRBD1 (6 bases). The germline V and J ends were trimmed by 7 bases and 1 base, with 6 bases remaining between them. The CDR3 covers 12 residues. CDR1 and CDR2 (germline): KGHDR, SFDVKD. CDR3 nucleotides: TGTGCCACCAGACAGGGGAACACTGAAGCTTTCTTT. This codes for CATRQGNTEAFF.

The J gene is TRBJ2-1, the V gene TRBV9; 11 bases align to TRBD2. Unmatched junction bases numbered 8, after V lost 6 bases and J lost 6 bases. The CDR3 runs 15 residues. The germline CDR1 and CDR2 sequences are SGDLS and YYNGEE. CDR3 DNA sequence: TGTGCCAGCAACCCTAGCGGGGGGTTGCGCAATGAGCAGTTCTTC. Its translation is CASNPSGGLRNEQFF.

This clonotype came up many times. The rearrangement joins TRBV7-9 to TRBJ2-7; D is undetermined. This CDR3 is 13 amino acids long. Trimming removed 5 bases from V and 1 base from J, with 9 bases in between. Germline loops: CDR1 SEHNR, CDR2 FQNEAQ (reference sequence). This chain's CDR3 is CASSMDGSYEQYF. The CDR3 DNA reads as TGTGCCAGCAGCATGGACGGGTCCTACGAGCAGTACTTC.

The rearrangement joins TRBV7-8 to TRBJ1-6, with D tentatively TRBD1 (6 bases). V shed 4 bases and J shed 7 bases, with 29 bases lying between them. The CDR3 covers 20 residues. Germline loops: CDR1 SGHVS, CDR2 FQNEAQ. The DNA for the CDR3 is TGTGCCAGCAGCTCAAGATGGGACATGGATGGCGGGGACCCAAATTCACCCCTCCACTTT. Protein product: CASSSRWDMDGGDPNSPLHF. Complete variable domain (other parts from reference TRBV7-8 and TRBJ1-6): GAGVSQSPRYKVAKRGQDVALRCDPISGHVSLFWYQQALGQGPEFLTYFQNEAQLDKSGLPSDRFFAERPEGSVSTLKIQRTQQEDSAVYLCASSSRWDMDGGDPNSPLHFGNGTRLTVT.

The rearrangement uses TRBV9 and TRBJ1-5; no clear D. V lost 5 bases and J 0 bases, leaving 12 bases between the germline ends. The CDR3 runs 15 residues. Germline values: CDR1 SGDLS, CDR2 YYNGEE. Here the CDR3 DNA reads TGTGCCAGCAGTTCGGAAACGAATAGCAATCAGCCCCAGCATTTT. Translated, it gives CASSSETNSNQPQHF.

J is TRBJ2-7 and V is TRBV7-9; TRBD1 agrees at 7 bases. V dropped 2 bases and J dropped 4; count of bases not matched to a gene: 8. Germline V gives CDR1 SEHNR, CDR2 FQNEAQ (reference sequence). CDR3 length equals 15 residues. This chain's CDR3 is CASSLSGGFPYEQYF. The CDR3, as DNA: TGTGCCAGCAGCTTATCAGGGGGTTTTCCGTACGAGCAGTACTTC.

The gene calls are TRBV2 and TRBJ2-7; 9 bases are a match to TRBD1. Germline V gives CDR1 SNHLY, CDR2 FYNNEI. Trimming at V came to 6 bases and at J to 12 bases, leaving 12 bases not matched to a gene. The length of the CDR3 is 13 residues. This CDR3 reads CASSQDRGISRYF. Here the CDR3 DNA reads TGTGCCAGCAGCCAGGACAGGGGAATAAGTCGGTACTTC.

In its sample, this clonotype was seen a few times. The chain joins TRBV6-1 to TRBJ2-7, with 12 bases lining up with TRBD1. Germline V lookup: CDR1 MNHNS, CDR2 SASEGT. This CDR3 has 16 amino acids. Unmatched junction bases numbered 11, after V lost 4 bases and J lost 7 bases. Here the CDR3 reads CASSGIRGDRGHEQYF. The CDR3 coding sequence is TGTGCCAGCAGTGGAATCCGGGGGGACAGGGGGCATGAGCAGTACTTC.

V gene TRBV29-1 combines with J gene TRBJ2-7, with D possibly matching TRBD1 (6 bases). V was cut by 3 bases and J by 5 bases, with 11 bases left in between. There are 12 residues in the CDR3. Germline CDR1 reads SQVTM; CDR2 reads ANQGSEA. CDR3 residues: CSVDRGLDEQYF. The CDR3 coding sequence is TGCAGCGTTGACAGGGGTCTTGACGAGCAGTACTTC.

The chain uses TRBV20-1 and TRBJ2-3, with D perhaps TRBD2 (7 bases). The CDR3 covers 15 residues. V lost 6 bases, J lost 1 base, and 17 bases lay in between. CDR1 DFQATT and CDR2 SNEGSKA come from the germline V gene (reference sequence). The CDR3: CSAMDLRGRTDTQYF. The CDR3 region has the DNA TGCAGTGCCATGGATTTGCGGGGGCGCACAGATACGCAGTATTTT.

On this clonotype: The limits of the CDR3 on the DNA are not certain, so only TCRdb's listed CDR3 is given. This chain uses TRBV7-8 with TRBJ1-1; TRBD1 reflects the table's D call only, with no check against the DNA. CDR1 is SGHVS and CDR2 is FQNEAQ in the germline V gene. The CDR3 totals 16 residues, both ends included. This CDR3 is CASRAGTVGGGTEAFF.